This is a list of T cell receptor beta chains from one sample in a study of blood T cell repertoires in COVID-19. This table comes from immunoSEQ multiplex PCR, and its TCRdb copy is limited to in-frame clones, with some not included. The sample carries roughly 54,000 clones, just over 85% recorded once. The specimen was peripheral blood. The receptors stem from a human donor in a cohort sampled during active COVID-19. Each CDR3 is given with its conserved first and last residue. The D gene is left open where the match is weak. Clone size appears in some rows only: once, few, many, or a class for an expanded clone.

V	J	D	size	CDR3	DNA
TRBV4-1	TRBJ2-3	-	-	CASSQANMGLSTDTQYF	TGCGCCAGCAGCCAAGCAAATATGGGGCTAAGCACAGATACGCAGTATTTT
TRBV14	TRBJ2-6	-	-	CASSQKADFRSGANVLTF	TGTGCCAGCAGCCAGAAGGCCGACTTTCGCTCTGGGGCCAACGTCCTGACTTTC
TRBV29-1	TRBJ2-5	TRBD1	once	CSVNRGETQYF	TGCAGCGTTAACAGGGGAGAGACCCAGTACTTC
TRBV5-4	TRBJ1-3	TRBD1	-	CASSLALGQGGNTIYF	TGTGCCAGCAGCTTGGCCCTCGGACAGGGGGGAAACACCATATATTTT
TRBV9	TRBJ2-2	TRBD1	-	CASSGPGTGFSGELFF	TGTGCCAGCAGCGGACCCGGGACAGGGTTCTCCGGGGAGCTGTTTTTT
TRBV5-1	TRBJ2-2	TRBD1	once	CASSWTGTYTGELFF	TGCGCCAGCAGCTGGACAGGGACCTACACCGGGGAGCTGTTTTTT
TRBV24-1	TRBJ1-2	-	once	CATSDGAATNYGYTF	TGTGCCACCAGTGATGGGGCAGCTACTAACTATGGCTACACCTTC
TRBV30	TRBJ1-5	-	-	CAWSRDNSNQPQHF	TGTGCCTGGAGTAGGGACAATTCCAATCAGCCCCAGCATTTT
TRBV7-2	TRBJ2-1	TRBD2	few	CASSLVLAGNEQFF	TGTGCCAGCAGCTTAGTACTAGCGGGAAATGAGCAGTTCTTC
TRBV6-1	TRBJ2-5	-	-	CASRGRTAQETQYF	TGTGCCAGCAGGGGTAGGACAGCCCAAGAGACCCAGTACTTC
TRBV5-1	TRBJ2-3	TRBD1	few	CASSLGGTGYTDTQYF	TGCGCCAGCAGCTTGGGGGGGACAGGGTACACAGATACGCAGTATTTT
TRBV19	TRBJ2-5	TRBD1	-	CASSVRQGQETQYF	TGTGCCAGTAGTGTCAGACAGGGCCAAGAGACCCAGTACTTC
TRBV24-1	TRBJ2-6	-	-	CATSEPGFSGANVLTF	TGTGCCACCAGTGAGCCAGGGTTCTCTGGGGCCAACGTCCTGACTTTC
TRBV6-1	TRBJ2-5	TRBD1	-	CASSEGTGVPGGTQYF	TGTGCCAGCAGTGAGGGGACAGGGGTCCCCGGGGGGACCCAGTACTTC
TRBV5-8	TRBJ2-1	TRBD2	-	CASSRGTSGGPENEQFF	TGTGCCAGCAGTCGAGGGACTAGCGGGGGGCCGGAGAATGAGCAGTTCTTC
TRBV18	TRBJ2-7	TRBD1	-	CASSQGAEQYF	TGTGCCAGCTCACAGGGGGCTGAGCAGTACTTC
TRBV9	TRBJ1-6	TRBD1	-	CASSAAGRGFNSPLHF	TGTGCCAGCAGCGCCGCGGGCAGGGGGTTCAATTCACCCCTCCACTTT
TRBV27	TRBJ1-6	-	-	CASSPTKASSYNSPLHF	TGTGCCAGCAGTCCCACAAAGGCTAGCTCCTATAATTCACCCCTCCACTTT
TRBV12-5	TRBJ1-4	TRBD1	-	CASGLGTGGDEKLFF	TGTGCTAGTGGTTTGGGGACAGGAGGCGATGAAAAACTGTTTTTT
TRBV7-9	TRBJ2-5	-	-	CASSSSPQETQYF	TGTGCCAGCAGCTCTAGCCCGCAAGAGACCCAGTACTTC
TRBV5-8	TRBJ2-5	TRBD1	-	CASSLDGTGYGETQYF	TGTGCCAGCAGCTTGGACGGGACAGGGTACGGAGAGACCCAGTACTTC
TRBV10-1	TRBJ2-3	-	-	CASSARKIPDTQYF	TGCGCCAGCAGTGCTAGGAAGATCCCAGATACGCAGTATTTT
TRBV3-1/TRBV3-2	TRBJ2-7	TRBD1	once	CASSTDRASKQYF	TGTGCCAGCAGCACCGACAGGGCCTCTAAGCAGTACTTC
TRBV5-1	TRBJ1-2	TRBD1	once	CASSLLTGDGYTF	TGCGCCAGCAGCTTGCTGACAGGGGATGGCTACACCTTC
TRBV6-5	TRBJ2-7	TRBD1	few	CASQRGWDSYEQYF	TGTGCCAGCCAACGAGGATGGGACAGCTACGAGCAGTACTTC
TRBV5-4	TRBJ2-5	-	-	CASSLPGRAQETQYF	TGTGCCAGCAGCCTCCCCGGCAGGGCCCAAGAGACCCAGTACTTC
TRBV4-1	TRBJ2-7	TRBD1	once	CASSQQGAAFYEQYF	TGCGCCAGCAGCCAGCAGGGGGCGGCCTTCTACGAGCAGTACTTC
TRBV2	TRBJ2-6	TRBD2	-	CASSDSGLAVSGANVLTF	TGTGCCAGCAGTGACTCCGGACTAGCGGTCTCTGGGGCCAACGTCCTGACTTTC
TRBV21-1	TRBJ2-7	-	-	CASSKDLRGLAGGPPCYEQYF	TGTGCCAGCAGCAAAGACTTAAGGGGACTAGCGGGAGGGCCCCCCTGCTACGAGCAGTACTTC
TRBV6-1	TRBJ1-2	TRBD1	-	CASSEYRGEEGYTF	TGTGCCAGCAGTGAATACAGGGGGGAGGAGGGCTACACCTTC
TRBV4-2	TRBJ2-1	TRBD2	-	CASSQEGAGGSYNEQFF	TGTGCCAGCAGCCAAGAGGGCGCGGGGGGGAGCTACAATGAGCAGTTCTTC
TRBV11-2	TRBJ2-7	TRBD1	-	CASSKTGGNEQYF	TGTGCCAGCAGTAAGACAGGGGGCAACGAGCAGTACTTC
TRBV30	TRBJ2-5	-	-	CAWRQLQETQYF	TGTGCCTGGCGACAACTTCAAGAGACCCAGTACTTC
TRBV25-1	TRBJ2-5	-	-	CASSEPPDSPQYF	TGTGCCAGCAGTGAACCCCCCGACAGCCCCCAGTACTTC
TRBV10-2	TRBJ2-7	-	-	CASWDSTYEQYF	TGCGCCAGTTGGGACTCCACCTACGAGCAGTACTTC
TRBV27	TRBJ2-7	TRBD2	few	CASSPSGTSPYEQYF	TGTGCCAGCAGCCCGTCCGGGACTAGCCCCTACGAGCAGTACTTC
TRBV29-1	TRBJ1-1	-	-	CSVWTAINTEAFF	TGCAGCGTCTGGACAGCCATAAACACTGAAGCTTTCTTT
TRBV18	TRBJ2-5	TRBD2	-	CASSPPGREGLQETQYF	TGTGCCAGCTCACCACCTGGGCGGGAGGGCCTTCAAGAGACCCAGTACTTC
TRBV28	TRBJ2-3	-	-	CASRTGVDTQYF	TGTGCCAGCAGGACCGGGGTAGATACGCAGTATTTT
TRBV3-1/TRBV3-2	TRBJ2-5	TRBD2	-	CASSLTSGGATETQYF	TGTGCCAGCAGCCTAACTAGCGGGGGGGCCACAGAGACCCAGTACTTC
TRBV7-8	TRBJ1-5	TRBD1	-	CASSLTADRRNQPQHF	TGTGCCAGCAGCTTAACCGCGGACAGGAGAAATCAGCCCCAGCATTTT
TRBV7-9	TRBJ2-3	-	-	CASSLGYRDTQYF	TGTGCCAGCAGCTTAGGTTACAGAGATACGCAGTATTTT
TRBV5-1	TRBJ2-5	-	-	CASSLFRGTETQYF	TGCGCCAGCAGCTTGTTCAGGGGTACGGAGACCCAGTACTTC
TRBV6-5	TRBJ2-7	TRBD1	-	CASIRDRGGEQYF	TGTGCCAGCATCCGGGACAGGGGAGGCGAGCAGTACTTC
TRBV6-1	TRBJ1-1	-	-	CASSERVGGISEAFF	TGTGCCAGCAGTGAACGTGTGGGAGGTATCTCTGAAGCTTTCTTT
TRBV5-1	TRBJ2-1	TRBD2	few	CASSWTSGTYNEQFF	TGCGCCAGCAGCTGGACTAGCGGAACCTACAATGAGCAGTTCTTC
TRBV6-4	TRBJ2-7	-	-	CASDLRGGGPLCGEQYF	TGTGCCAGCGACCTACGAGGAGGGGGCCCCCTCTGCGGCGAGCAGTACTTC
TRBV30	TRBJ1-5	-	-	CAWSAGLSNQPQHF	TGTGCCTGGAGTGCGGGGTTGAGCAATCAGCCCCAGCATTTT
TRBV18	TRBJ2-2	TRBD1	few	CASSPSSTGGGFIGELFF	TGTGCCAGCTCACCATCCTCGACAGGGGGCGGCTTCATCGGGGAGCTGTTTTTT
TRBV28	TRBJ1-4	-	-	CASSLWSGNEKLFF	TGTGCCAGCAGTTTATGGAGCGGGAATGAAAAACTGTTTTTT
TRBV2	TRBJ1-4	-	-	CASRETETNEKLFF	TGTGCCAGCAGAGAGACAGAAACTAATGAAAAACTGTTTTTT
TRBV5-4	TRBJ1-1	TRBD1	-	CASSLGGQGLPRSFF	TGTGCCAGCAGCTTGGGGGGACAGGGCCTCCCAAGGTCTTTCTTT
TRBV10-1	TRBJ2-7	-	-	CASSLEGGKNEQYF	TGCGCCAGCTCCCTGGAGGGAGGTAAGAACGAGCAGTACTTC
TRBV15	TRBJ1-2	TRBD1	once	CATSKPGTGSIVDGYTF	TGTGCCACCAGCAAGCCCGGGACAGGGAGTATTGTGGATGGCTACACCTTC